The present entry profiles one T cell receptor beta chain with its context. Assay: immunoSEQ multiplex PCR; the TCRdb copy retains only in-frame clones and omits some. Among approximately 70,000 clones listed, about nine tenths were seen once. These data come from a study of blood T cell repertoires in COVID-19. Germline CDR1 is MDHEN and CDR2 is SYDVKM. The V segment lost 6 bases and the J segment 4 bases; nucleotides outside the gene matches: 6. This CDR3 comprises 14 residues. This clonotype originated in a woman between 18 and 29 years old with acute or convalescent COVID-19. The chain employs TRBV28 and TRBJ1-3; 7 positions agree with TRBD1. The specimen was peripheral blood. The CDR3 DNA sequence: TGTGCCAGCAGCCCGAGACAGGGCGGAAACACCATATATTTT. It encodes CASSPRQGGNTIYF.